This T cell receptor beta chain was profiled in a study of low-dose radiotherapy and immunotherapy resistance in tumors. First-strand cDNA used TRAV- and TRBV-specific primers, covering alpha and beta chains. PCR amplification of the TCRs was performed with Phusion for approximately 20 PCR cycles, and it relied on a constant-region primer together with a V-primer adapter. Each CDR3 protein gets one entry after TCRdb re-called the reads with MiXCR. This repertoire shows 65,000 to 85,000 distinct CDR3 sequences, around a sixth found once; its top ten account for approximately 1.5%. V was shortened by 6 bases and J by 0 bases, with 11 bases between the two germline ends. Per germline, CDR1 SGHTA and CDR2 FQGNSA. This CDR3 comprises 14 residues. Time point specified: after trial treatment. Treatment of the sample: LDRT plus nivolumab, ipilimumab, low-dose cyclophosphamide and aspirin (RACIN trial).

J is TRBJ2-5 and V is TRBV7-2; D might be TRBD2 (6 bases). Sample: PBMCs, taken after low-dose radiotherapy plus immunotherapy. This sequence was found in a male donor with prostate cancer. The CDR3 here is CASRERAYQETQYF. CDR3 nucleotide sequence: TGTGCCAGCAGGGAGCGGGCCTACCAAGAGACCCAGTACTTC.